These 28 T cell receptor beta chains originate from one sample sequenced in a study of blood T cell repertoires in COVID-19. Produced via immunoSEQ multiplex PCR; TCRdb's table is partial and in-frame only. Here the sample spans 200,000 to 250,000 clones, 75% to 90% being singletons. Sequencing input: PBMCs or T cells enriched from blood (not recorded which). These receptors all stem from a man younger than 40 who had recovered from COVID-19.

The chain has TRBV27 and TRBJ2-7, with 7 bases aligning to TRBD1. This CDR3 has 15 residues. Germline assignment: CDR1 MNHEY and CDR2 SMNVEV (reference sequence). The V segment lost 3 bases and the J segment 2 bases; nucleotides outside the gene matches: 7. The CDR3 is CASSFGTVLPYEQYF. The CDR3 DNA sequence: TGTGCCAGCAGTTTCGGGACAGTTCTTCCCTACGAGCAGTACTTC.

CDR3 sequence: CASSVGRGLEAFF. The DNA for the CDR3 is TGTGCCAGCAGTGTTGGAAGGGGGCTTGAAGCTTTCTTT. This chain links TRBV2 with TRBJ1-1; the match to TRBD1 covers 7 bases. J lost 7 bases, V lost 4 bases, and 6 bases had no gene match. CDR1 SNHLY and CDR2 FYNNEI come from the germline V gene. The CDR3 sequence is 13 residues long.

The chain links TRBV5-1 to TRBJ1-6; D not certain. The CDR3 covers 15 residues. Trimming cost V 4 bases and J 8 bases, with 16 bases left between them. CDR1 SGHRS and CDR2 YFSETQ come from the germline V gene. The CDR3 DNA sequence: TGCGCCAGCAGCCCGTCGGGGATTCAGGATTCACCCCTCCACTTT. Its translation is CASSPSGIQDSPLHF.

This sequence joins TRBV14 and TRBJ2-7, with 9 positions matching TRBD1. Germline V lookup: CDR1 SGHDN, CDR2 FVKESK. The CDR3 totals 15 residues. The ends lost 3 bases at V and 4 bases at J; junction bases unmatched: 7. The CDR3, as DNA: TGTGCCAGCAGCCAGTCCGGGACAGGGCGATACGAGCAGTACTTC. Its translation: CASSQSGTGRYEQYF.

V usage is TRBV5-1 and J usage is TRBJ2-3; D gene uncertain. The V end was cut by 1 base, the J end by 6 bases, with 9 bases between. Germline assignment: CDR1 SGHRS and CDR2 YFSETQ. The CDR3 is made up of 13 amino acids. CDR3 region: CASSLFLEDTQYF. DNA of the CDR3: TGCGCCAGCAGCTTGTTTTTGGAGGATACGCAGTATTTT.

CDR3 sequence: CASSQELAGEGYEQYF. DNA of the CDR3: TGCGCCAGCAGCCAAGAACTAGCGGGAGAAGGCTACGAGCAGTACTTC. The gene calls are TRBV4-3 and TRBJ2-7, with 11 bases matching TRBD2. The germline V gene encodes CDR1 LGHNA and CDR2 YSLEER. CDR3 length: 16 amino acids. Trimming took 0 bases from V and 3 from J; bases not matched to a gene: 4.

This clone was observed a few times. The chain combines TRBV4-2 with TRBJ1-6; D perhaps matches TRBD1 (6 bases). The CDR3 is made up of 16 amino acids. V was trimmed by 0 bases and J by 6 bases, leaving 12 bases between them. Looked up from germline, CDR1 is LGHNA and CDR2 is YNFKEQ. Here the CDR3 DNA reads TGTGCCAGCAGCCAAGACCCCGGGACACCTAATTCACCCCTCCACTTT. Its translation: CASSQDPGTPNSPLHF.

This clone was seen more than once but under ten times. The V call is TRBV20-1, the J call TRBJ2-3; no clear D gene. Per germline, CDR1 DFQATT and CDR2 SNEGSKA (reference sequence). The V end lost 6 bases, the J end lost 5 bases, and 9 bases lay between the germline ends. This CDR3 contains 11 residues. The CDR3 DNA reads TGCAGTGCCCACTTCCTAGATACGCAGTATTTT. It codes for CSAHFLDTQYF.

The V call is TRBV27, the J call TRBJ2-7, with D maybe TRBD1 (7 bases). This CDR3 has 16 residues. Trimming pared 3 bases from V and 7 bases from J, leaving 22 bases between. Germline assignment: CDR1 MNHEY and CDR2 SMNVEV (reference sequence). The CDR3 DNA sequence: TGTGCCAGCAGTTTTCTAAACCCGGAGGGGGCAAATGAGCAGTACTTC. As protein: CASSFLNPEGANEQYF.

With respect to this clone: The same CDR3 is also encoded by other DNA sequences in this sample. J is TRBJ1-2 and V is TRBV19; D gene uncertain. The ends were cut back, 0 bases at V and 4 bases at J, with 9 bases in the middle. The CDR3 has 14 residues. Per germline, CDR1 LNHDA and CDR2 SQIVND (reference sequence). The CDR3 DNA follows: TGTGCCAGTAGTATAGATCTTGGAGGCTATGGCTACACCTTC. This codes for CASSIDLGGYGYTF.

CDR3 nucleotides: TGTGCCACCAGTGACTCCGGGACAACAGCCTATAGCAATCAGCCCCAGCATTTT. Amino acids: CATSDSGTTAYSNQPQHF. This sequence joins TRBV24-1 and TRBJ1-5; TRBD1 might be the D (6 bases). Germline CDR1 and CDR2: KGHDR and SFDVKD. The CDR3 is 18 residues long. With 4 bases removed from V and 0 bases from J, the gap between germline ends came to 18 bases.

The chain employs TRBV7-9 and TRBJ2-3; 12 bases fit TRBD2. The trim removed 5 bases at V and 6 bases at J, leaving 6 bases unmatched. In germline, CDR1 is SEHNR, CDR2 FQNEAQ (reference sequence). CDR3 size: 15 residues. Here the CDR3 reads CASSALAGGSDTQYF. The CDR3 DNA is TGTGCCAGCAGCGCGCTAGCGGGGGGGTCGGATACGCAGTATTTT.

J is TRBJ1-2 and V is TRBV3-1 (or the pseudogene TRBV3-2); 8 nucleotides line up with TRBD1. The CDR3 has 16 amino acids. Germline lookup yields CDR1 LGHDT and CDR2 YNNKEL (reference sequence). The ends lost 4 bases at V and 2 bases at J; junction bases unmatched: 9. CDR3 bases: TGTGCCAGCAGCCGAAAGGGACAGGAACTAAACTATGGCTACACCTTC. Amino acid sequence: CASSRKGQELNYGYTF.

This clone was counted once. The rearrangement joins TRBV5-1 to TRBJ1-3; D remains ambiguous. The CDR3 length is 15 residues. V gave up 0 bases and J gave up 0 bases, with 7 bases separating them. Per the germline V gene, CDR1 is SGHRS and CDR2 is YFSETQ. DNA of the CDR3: TGCGCCAGCAGCTTGGGACTCTCCTCTGGAAACACCATATATTTT. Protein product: CASSLGLSSGNTIYF.

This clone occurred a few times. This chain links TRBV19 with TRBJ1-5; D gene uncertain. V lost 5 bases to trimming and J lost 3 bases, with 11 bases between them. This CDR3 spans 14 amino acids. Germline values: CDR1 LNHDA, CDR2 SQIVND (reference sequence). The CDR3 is CASSPRSLNQPQHF. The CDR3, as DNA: TGTGCCAGTAGTCCCCGCAGTCTCAATCAGCCCCAGCATTTT.

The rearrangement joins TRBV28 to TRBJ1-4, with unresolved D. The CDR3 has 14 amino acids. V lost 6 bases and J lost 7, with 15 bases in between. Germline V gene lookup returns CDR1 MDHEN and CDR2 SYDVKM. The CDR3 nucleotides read TGTGCCAGCAGCAGGCCGGGATCGGGTGAAAAACTGTTTTTT. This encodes CASSRPGSGEKLFF.

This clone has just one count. CDR3 nucleotides: TGTGCCAGCCAACTACAGGGGGCGTCTGGAAACACCATATATTTT. It yields the protein CASQLQGASGNTIYF. V gene TRBV18 combines with J gene TRBJ1-3; the match to TRBD1 covers 9 bases. The CDR3 contains 15 residues. Germline-derived CDR1 and CDR2 are KGHSH and LQKENI. Unmatched junction bases numbered 6, after V lost 8 bases and J lost 1 base.

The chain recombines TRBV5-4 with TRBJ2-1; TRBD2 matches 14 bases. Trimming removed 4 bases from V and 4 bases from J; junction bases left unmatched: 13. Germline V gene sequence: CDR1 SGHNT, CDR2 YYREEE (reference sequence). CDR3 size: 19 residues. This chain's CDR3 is CASSGGTSGRRASYNEQFF. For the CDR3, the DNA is TGTGCCAGCAGCGGAGGGACTAGCGGGAGAAGGGCCTCGTACAATGAGCAGTTCTTC.

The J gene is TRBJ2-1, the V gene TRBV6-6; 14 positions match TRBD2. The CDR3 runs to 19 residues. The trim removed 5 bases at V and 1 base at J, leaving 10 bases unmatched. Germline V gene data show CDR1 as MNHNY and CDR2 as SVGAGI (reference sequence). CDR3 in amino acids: CASSRLTSGGGTSYNEQFF. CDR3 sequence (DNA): TGTGCCAGCAGTCGCCTGACTAGCGGGGGGGGTACATCCTACAATGAGCAGTTCTTC.

In DNA, the CDR3 is TGTGCCAGCAGCTGGACTAGATCCAATGAGCAGTTCTTC. Its protein product is CASSWTRSNEQFF. This rearrangement joins TRBV28 to TRBJ2-1; 7 nucleotides match TRBD2. V gave up 6 bases and J gave up 6 bases; unmatched junction bases: 5. The CDR3 has 13 residues. CDR1 is MDHEN, CDR2 SYDVKM, per germline.

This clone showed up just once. The CDR3 region is CATSRDAVSYEQYF. The CDR3 DNA reads TGTGCCACCAGCAGAGACGCGGTATCCTACGAGCAGTACTTC. The V gene is TRBV15, the J gene TRBJ2-7, with no clear D. V lost 0 bases and J 1 base, leaving 7 bases between the germline ends. This CDR3 is 14 amino acids long. The germline gives CDR1 LNHNV, CDR2 YYDKDF (reference sequence).

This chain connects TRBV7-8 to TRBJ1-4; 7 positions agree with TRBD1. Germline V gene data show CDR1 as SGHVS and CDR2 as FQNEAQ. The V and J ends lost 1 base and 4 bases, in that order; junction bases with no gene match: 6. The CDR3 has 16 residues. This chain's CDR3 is CASSLVRDRRNEKLFF. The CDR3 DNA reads TGTGCCAGCAGCTTAGTCCGGGACAGACGTAATGAAAAACTGTTTTTT.

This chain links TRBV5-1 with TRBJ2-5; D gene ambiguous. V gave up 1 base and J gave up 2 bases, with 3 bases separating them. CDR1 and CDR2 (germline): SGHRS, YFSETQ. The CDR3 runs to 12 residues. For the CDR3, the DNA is TGCGCCAGCAGCTTGCCTCAAGAGACCCAGTACTTC. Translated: CASSLPQETQYF. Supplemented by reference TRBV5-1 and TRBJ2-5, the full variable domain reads KAGVTQTPRYLIKTRGQQVTLSCSPISGHRSVSWYQQTPGQGLQFLFEYFSETQRNKGNFPGRFSGRQFSNSRSEMNVSTLELGDSALYLCASSLPQETQYFGPGTRLLVL.

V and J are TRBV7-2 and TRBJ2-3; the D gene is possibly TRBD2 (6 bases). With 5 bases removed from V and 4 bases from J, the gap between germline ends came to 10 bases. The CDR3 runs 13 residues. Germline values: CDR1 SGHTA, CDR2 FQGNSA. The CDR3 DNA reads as TGTGCCAGCAGCGGCGGGACTTCAGATACGCAGTATTTT. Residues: CASSGGTSDTQYF.

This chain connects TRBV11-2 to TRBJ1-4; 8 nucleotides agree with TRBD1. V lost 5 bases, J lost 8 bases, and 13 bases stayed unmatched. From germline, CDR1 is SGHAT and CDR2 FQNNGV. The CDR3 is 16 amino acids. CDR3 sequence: CASSPLGQGRGEKLFF. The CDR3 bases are TGTGCCAGCAGCCCCCTTGGACAGGGCCGCGGGGAAAAACTGTTTTTT.

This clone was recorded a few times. The CDR3 protein is CASSPGLAGVEQYF. CDR3 bases: TGTGCCAGCAGCCCAGGACTAGCGGGAGTGGAGCAGTACTTC. V usage is TRBV7-9 and J usage is TRBJ2-7, with 13 bases lining up with TRBD2. This CDR3 is 14 amino acids long. V was clipped by 5 bases and J by 7 bases; unmatched bases: 5. CDR1 is SEHNR, CDR2 FQNEAQ, per germline (reference sequence).

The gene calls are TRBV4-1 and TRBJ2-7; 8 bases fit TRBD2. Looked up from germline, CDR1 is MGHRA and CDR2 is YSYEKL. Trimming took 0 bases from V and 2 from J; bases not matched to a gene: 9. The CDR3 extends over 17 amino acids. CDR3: CASSQDAGLSGTYEQYF. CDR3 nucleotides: TGCGCCAGCAGCCAAGATGCGGGGCTTAGCGGGACCTACGAGCAGTACTTC.

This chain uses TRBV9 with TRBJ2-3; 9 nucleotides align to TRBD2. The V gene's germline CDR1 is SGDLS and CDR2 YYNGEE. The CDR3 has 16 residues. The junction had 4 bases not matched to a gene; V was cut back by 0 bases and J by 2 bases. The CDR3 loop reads CASSVVSSGVTDTQYF. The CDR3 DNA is TGTGCCAGCAGCGTAGTCTCTAGCGGGGTCACAGATACGCAGTATTTT.